This T cell receptor beta chain was documented in a study of Graves' ophthalmopathy and Graves' hyperthyroidism. Study-wide points: Ophthalmopathy progression was predicted by the model at approximately 70% sensitivity and under 75% specificity.

This clonotype was detected many times. Its matching antigen is unknown. Investigators amplified TCR beta CDR3 regions from RNA transcripts. First-round RT-PCR relied on HTBI primers, and a second-round multiplex PCR came next. MiXCR, run by TCRdb on the multiplex PCR reads, gives a single entry per CDR3 protein. This sample has about 740,000 distinct CDR3 sequences, with approximately 40% found just once. The germline gives CDR1 LNHNV, CDR2 YYDKDF (reference sequence). Trimming removed 4 bases at V and 2 bases at J, with 16 bases between. The CDR3 runs to 16 residues. The rearrangement uses TRBV15 and TRBJ2-3, with TRBD2 as a possible D gene (5 bases). The sequenced sample consisted of peripheral blood. The TCR originated in an adult man with Graves' ophthalmopathy. The CDR3 DNA reads TGTGCCACCAGCAATACTAGAACAAAGCTCACAGATACGCAGTATTTT. Translation: CATSNTRTKLTDTQYF.